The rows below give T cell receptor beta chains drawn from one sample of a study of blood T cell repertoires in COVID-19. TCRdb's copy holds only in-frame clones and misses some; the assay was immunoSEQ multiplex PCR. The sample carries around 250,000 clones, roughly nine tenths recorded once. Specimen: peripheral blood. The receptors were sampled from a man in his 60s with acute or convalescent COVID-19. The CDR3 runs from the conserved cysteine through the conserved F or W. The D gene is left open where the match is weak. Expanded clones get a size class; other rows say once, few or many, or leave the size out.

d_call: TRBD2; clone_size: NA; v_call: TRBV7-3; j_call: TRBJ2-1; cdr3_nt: TGTGCCAGCAGCTTAATAGCGGGAGGAGTCAATGAGCAGTTCTTC; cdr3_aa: CASSLIAGGVNEQFF
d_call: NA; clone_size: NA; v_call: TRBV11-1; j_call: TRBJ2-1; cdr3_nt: TGTGCCAGCAGCGACGCAGACGGCGGGGTTTACAATGAGCAGTTCTTC; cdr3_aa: CASSDADGGVYNEQFF
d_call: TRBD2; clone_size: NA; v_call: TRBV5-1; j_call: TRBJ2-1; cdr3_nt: TGCGCCAGCAGCTTGCACACTAGAGCGGGGGAAGAGCAGTTCTTC; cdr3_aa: CASSLHTRAGEEQFF
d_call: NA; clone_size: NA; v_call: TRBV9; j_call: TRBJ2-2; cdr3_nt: TGTGCCAGCAGCGACAGGGTAAACACCGGGGAGCTGTTTTTT; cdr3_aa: CASSDRVNTGELFF
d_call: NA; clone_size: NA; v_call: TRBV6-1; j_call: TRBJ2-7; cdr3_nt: TGTGCCAGCAGTGAAGCGCTGGGGGCGATCGAGGAGCAGTACTTC; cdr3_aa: CASSEALGAIEEQYF
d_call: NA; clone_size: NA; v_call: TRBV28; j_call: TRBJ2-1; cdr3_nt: TGTGCCAGCAGCACATTCGGGGATGAGCAGTTCTTC; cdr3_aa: CASSTFGDEQFF
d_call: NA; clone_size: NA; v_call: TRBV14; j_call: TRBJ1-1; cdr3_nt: TGTGCCAGCAGCCAAGAATCTGCCCCAGGCAGGACTGAAGCTTTCTTT; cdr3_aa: CASSQESAPGRTEAFF
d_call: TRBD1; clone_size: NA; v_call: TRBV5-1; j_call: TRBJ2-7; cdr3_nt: TGCGCCAGCAGCCCGGGGACAGCCCTGGGCCCCGAGCAGTACTTC; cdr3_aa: CASSPGTALGPEQYF
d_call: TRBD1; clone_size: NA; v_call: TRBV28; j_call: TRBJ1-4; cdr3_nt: TGTGCCAGCAGTTTATTCGGGACAGGAAATGAAAAACTGTTTTTT; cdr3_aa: CASSLFGTGNEKLFF
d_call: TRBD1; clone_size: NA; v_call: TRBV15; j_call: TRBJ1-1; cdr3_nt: TGTGCCACCAGCAAAGGACAGGGGGCGCGGGACACTGAAGCTTTCTTT; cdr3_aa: CATSKGQGARDTEAFF
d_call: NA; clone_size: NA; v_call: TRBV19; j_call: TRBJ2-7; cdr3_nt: TGTGCCAGTAGTCCCTCCCCCTCCTACGAGCAGTACTTC; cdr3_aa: CASSPSPSYEQYF
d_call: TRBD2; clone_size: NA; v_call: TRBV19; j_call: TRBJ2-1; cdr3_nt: TGTGCCAGTAGTACGGATGAGACTAGCGGGAGTTTATCCTACAATGAGCAGTTCTTC; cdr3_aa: CASSTDETSGSLSYNEQFF
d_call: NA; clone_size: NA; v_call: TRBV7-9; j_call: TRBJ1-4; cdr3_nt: TGTGCCAGCAGCTTAGTGGCGCGGATCACAACTAATGAAAAACTGTTTTTT; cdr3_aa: CASSLVARITTNEKLFF
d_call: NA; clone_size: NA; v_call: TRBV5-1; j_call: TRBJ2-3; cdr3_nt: TGCGCCAGCTCACCAACCCGAGCGGGCAGCCCAGATACGCAGTATTTT; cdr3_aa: CASSPTRAGSPDTQYF
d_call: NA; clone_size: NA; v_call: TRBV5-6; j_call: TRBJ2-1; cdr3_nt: TGTGCCAGCAGCCGTATTAAGTCCGGACTTGGGGATGAGCAGTTCTTC; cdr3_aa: CASSRIKSGLGDEQFF
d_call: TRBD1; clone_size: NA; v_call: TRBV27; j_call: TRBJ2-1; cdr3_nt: TGTGCCAGCAGCCTGACCGGACAGGGGGGCTACAATGAGCAGTTCTTC; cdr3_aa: CASSLTGQGGYNEQFF
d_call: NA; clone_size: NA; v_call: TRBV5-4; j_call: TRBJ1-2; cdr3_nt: TGTGCCAGCACCCACCGGGATAATATTGGCTACACCTTC; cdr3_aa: CASTHRDNIGYTF
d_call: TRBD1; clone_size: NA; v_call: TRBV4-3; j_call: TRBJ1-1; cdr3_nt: TGCGCCAGCAGCCGTAGGACAGGGGGCTACACTGAAGCTTTCTTT; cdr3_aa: CASSRRTGGYTEAFF
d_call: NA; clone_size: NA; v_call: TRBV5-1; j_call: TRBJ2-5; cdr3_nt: TGCGCCAGCAGCTTCGGGGGCCAAGAGACCCAGTACTTC; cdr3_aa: CASSFGGQETQYF
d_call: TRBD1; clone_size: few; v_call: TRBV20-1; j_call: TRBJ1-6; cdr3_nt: TGCAGTGCTAGTAAAGTACAGGGGGATAATTCACCCCTCCACTTT; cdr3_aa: CSASKVQGDNSPLHF